The 6 T cell receptor beta chains below all came from one sample that was sequenced in a study of cytomegalovirus exposure and HLA in healthy donors. PCR was performed using 60 Vbeta and 13 Jbeta primers. TCRdb's table, derived via immunoSEQ multiplex PCR, lists solely in-frame clones and lacks some. The profile covers over 65,000 clones, with 80% to 90% appearing a single time and about 3.2% taken by the ten largest. The sequenced material came from PBMCs. These receptors all come from a woman aged 25-40 years in good health and CMV-seronegative.

CDR3 nucleotide sequence: TGCGCCAGCAGTCCGACAGCTAACTATGGCTACACCTTC. Translated: CASSPTANYGYTF. The chain carries TRBV5-1 and TRBJ1-2, with a weak D call TRBD1 (5 bases). Germline CDR1 and CDR2: SGHRS and YFSETQ. This CDR3 has 13 residues. Between the trimmed V and J ends, which lost 5 bases and 0 bases, there was a span of 8 bases.

The chain has TRBV19 and TRBJ1-1; 12 bases agree with TRBD1. Trimming took 4 bases from V and 6 from J; bases not matched to a gene: 6. This CDR3 is 15 amino acids long. In germline, CDR1 is LNHDA, CDR2 SQIVND (reference sequence). The CDR3 sequence: CASSTRDRGLPEAFF. DNA of the CDR3: TGTGCCAGTAGTACCCGGGACAGGGGGCTTCCTGAAGCTTTCTTT.

The chain is built from TRBV2 and TRBJ1-6; TRBD1 matches at 10 bases. V trimming: 4 bases; J trimming: 7 bases; junction bases outside the gene matches: 4. The CDR3 extends over 15 amino acids. Germline values: CDR1 SNHLY, CDR2 FYNNEI. The CDR3 nucleotides read TGTGCCAGCAGTGTGACAGGGGGCATCAATTCACCCCTCCACTTT. Amino acid sequence: CASSVTGGINSPLHF.

The rearrangement links TRBV11-3 to TRBJ2-7; tentatively, D is TRBD1 (5 bases). This CDR3 spans 13 amino acids. V shed 1 base and J shed 4 bases, with 8 bases lying between them. The germline V gene encodes CDR1 SGHNT and CDR2 YENEEA. The CDR3 reads CASSLGTPYEQYF. For the CDR3, the DNA is TGTGCCAGCAGCTTAGGGACACCTTACGAGCAGTACTTC.

The V call is TRBV28, the J call TRBJ1-2, with D perhaps TRBD1 (6 bases). V lost 5 bases and J lost 4, with 23 bases in between. There are 17 residues in the CDR3. Germline lookup yields CDR1 MDHEN and CDR2 SYDVKM. This CDR3 reads CASSGRYRAPKGYGYTF. The CDR3 DNA reads TGTGCCAGCAGTGGACGTTACAGGGCACCAAAGGGCTATGGCTACACCTTC.

DNA for the CDR3: TGTGCCAGCAGCTTGGGTAGAACTGAAGCTTTCTTT. Its translation is CASSLGRTEAFF. The J gene is TRBJ1-1, the V gene TRBV5-4; D is undetermined. This CDR3 has 12 amino acids. V shed 0 bases and J shed 5 bases, with 5 bases lying between them. The germline CDR1 and CDR2 sequences are SGHNT and YYREEE (reference sequence).